One sample yielded the 12 T cell receptor beta chains listed below, sequenced in a study of blood T cell repertoires in COVID-19. Clones were sequenced by immunoSEQ multiplex PCR, and TCRdb holds only the in-frame ones, with some missing. Among some 210,000 clones listed, roughly 88% were seen once. Sequencing was performed on peripheral blood. The receptors were sampled from a woman between 40 and 55 years old who had recovered from COVID-19.

CDR3 nucleotides: TGTGCCAGCGGAGGGGGTACAGGGGGAAGTCAGCCCCAGCATTTT. Its protein is CASGGGTGGSQPQHF. The chain recombines TRBV27 with TRBJ1-5; 8 nucleotides match TRBD1. Germline V gene sequence: CDR1 MNHEY, CDR2 SMNVEV (reference sequence). The ends lost 8 bases at V and 6 bases at J; junction bases unmatched: 12. This CDR3 is 15 amino acids long.

This clone was seen once. The chain links TRBV5-1 to TRBJ2-2; 7 nucleotides align to TRBD2. CDR3 length equals 16 residues. In germline, CDR1 is SGHRS, CDR2 YFSETQ. Losses at the gene ends were 0 bases for V and 4 bases for J; bases not matched to a gene: 6. Here the CDR3 reads CASSLVLAVGTGELFF. CDR3 bases: TGCGCCAGCAGCTTGGTTCTAGCGGTGGGCACCGGGGAGCTGTTTTTT.

CDR3 protein: CASSTTNSGEQFF. CDR3 DNA sequence: TGTGCCAGCAGCACTACTAATAGTGGTGAGCAGTTCTTC. The chain links TRBV12-3 or TRBV12-4 to TRBJ2-1; no clear D. The V and J ends lost 6 bases and 9 bases respectively, with 15 bases between them. This CDR3 spans 13 amino acids.

The chain has TRBV18 and TRBJ2-7, with D maybe TRBD2 (6 bases). The CDR3 consists of 13 residues. Germline V gene lookup returns CDR1 KGHSH and CDR2 LQKENI. The ends were cut back, 4 bases at V and 7 bases at J, with 14 bases in the middle. The CDR3 reads CASSQPPGVEQYF. The CDR3 coding sequence is TGTGCCAGCTCACAGCCCCCGGGGGTAGAGCAGTACTTC.

The DNA of the CDR3 is TGTGCCTGGACCCGGGGGGGAGGCTACACCTTC. It is translated as CAWTRGGGYTF. V and J are TRBV30 and TRBJ1-2; possible D gene TRBD1, 5 bases. Germline values: CDR1 GTSNPN, CDR2 SVGIG (reference sequence). The CDR3 spans 11 residues. Between the trimmed V and J ends, which lost 4 bases and 8 bases, there was a span of 11 bases. The full variable domain, its missing parts supplied by reference TRBV30 and TRBJ1-2, is SQTIHQWPATLVQPVGSPLSLECTVEGTSNPNLYWYRQAAGRGLQLLFYSVGIGQISSEVPQNLSASRPQDRQFILSSKKLLLSDSGFYLCAWTRGGGYTFGSGTRLTVV.

V gene TRBV29-1 combines with J gene TRBJ2-3, with D perhaps TRBD1 (5 bases). This CDR3 comprises 13 residues. V lost 2 bases and J 2 bases, leaving 8 bases between the germline ends. Germline V CDR1 and CDR2: SQVTM, ANQGSEA. The CDR3 DNA sequence: TGCAGCGTTGAACAGGGTTTCACAGATACGCAGTATTTT. Translation gives CSVEQGFTDTQYF.

The chain combines TRBV5-6 with TRBJ2-1; D is perhaps TRBD2 (5 bases). Germline V lookup: CDR1 SGHDT, CDR2 YYEEEE. The V and J ends lost 7 bases and 4 bases respectively, with 12 bases between them. CDR3 length: 13 amino acids. The CDR3 nucleotides read TGTGCCAGCGGGAGAACCACGTACAATGAGCAGTTCTTC. Translated: CASGRTTYNEQFF.

The chain recombines TRBV10-3 with TRBJ2-5; 8 nucleotides match TRBD1. V gave up 8 bases and J gave up 1 base; unmatched junction bases: 9. Germline V gene lookup returns CDR1 ENHRY and CDR2 SYGVKD. The CDR3 has 15 residues. The CDR3 DNA follows: TGTGCCATCTCCTCCGGACAGGGAGGCCAAGAGACCCAGTACTTC. Encoded protein: CAISSGQGGQETQYF.

The rearrangement joins TRBV27 to TRBJ2-5, with 9 bases fitting TRBD1. J lost 7 bases, V lost 3 bases, and 6 bases had no gene match. There are 14 residues in the CDR3. Germline V gene lookup returns CDR1 MNHEY and CDR2 SMNVEV (reference sequence). CDR3 in DNA: TGTGCCAGCAGTTTGGACAGGGGCGGCGGGACCCAGTACTTC. This codes for CASSLDRGGGTQYF.

J is TRBJ2-1 and V is TRBV2, with TRBD2 matching over 14 bases. From germline, CDR1 is SNHLY and CDR2 FYNNEI. The CDR3 is 15 residues long. V shed 4 bases, J shed 9 bases, and the junction held 5 bases outside the gene matches. CDR3 region: CASSGGLAGGFEQFF. As DNA, the CDR3 is TGTGCCAGCAGTGGTGGACTAGCGGGAGGATTTGAGCAGTTCTTC.

The chain has TRBV5-1 and TRBJ1-1; D is unresolved. V lost 2 bases and J lost 2, with 13 bases in between. The length of the CDR3 is 15 residues. Germline assignment: CDR1 SGHRS and CDR2 YFSETQ. The DNA for the CDR3 is TGCGCCAGCAGCTTTCTAACAGCCTCAAACACTGAAGCTTTCTTT. As protein: CASSFLTASNTEAFF. The whole variable domain, filled in from reference TRBV5-1 and TRBJ1-1, reads KAGVTQTPRYLIKTRGQQVTLSCSPISGHRSVSWYQQTPGQGLQFLFEYFSETQRNKGNFPGRFSGRQFSNSRSEMNVSTLELGDSALYLCASSFLTASNTEAFFGQGTRLTVV.

The V and J genes are TRBV19 and TRBJ2-7; tentative D call: TRBD1 (5 bases). In germline, CDR1 is LNHDA, CDR2 SQIVND (reference sequence). The CDR3 contains 15 residues. Trimming pared 4 bases from V and 3 bases from J, leaving 16 bases between. The CDR3 sequence: CASSTDIGYIYEQYF. In nucleotides, the CDR3 is TGTGCCAGTAGTACGGACATTGGATATATCTACGAGCAGTACTTC.